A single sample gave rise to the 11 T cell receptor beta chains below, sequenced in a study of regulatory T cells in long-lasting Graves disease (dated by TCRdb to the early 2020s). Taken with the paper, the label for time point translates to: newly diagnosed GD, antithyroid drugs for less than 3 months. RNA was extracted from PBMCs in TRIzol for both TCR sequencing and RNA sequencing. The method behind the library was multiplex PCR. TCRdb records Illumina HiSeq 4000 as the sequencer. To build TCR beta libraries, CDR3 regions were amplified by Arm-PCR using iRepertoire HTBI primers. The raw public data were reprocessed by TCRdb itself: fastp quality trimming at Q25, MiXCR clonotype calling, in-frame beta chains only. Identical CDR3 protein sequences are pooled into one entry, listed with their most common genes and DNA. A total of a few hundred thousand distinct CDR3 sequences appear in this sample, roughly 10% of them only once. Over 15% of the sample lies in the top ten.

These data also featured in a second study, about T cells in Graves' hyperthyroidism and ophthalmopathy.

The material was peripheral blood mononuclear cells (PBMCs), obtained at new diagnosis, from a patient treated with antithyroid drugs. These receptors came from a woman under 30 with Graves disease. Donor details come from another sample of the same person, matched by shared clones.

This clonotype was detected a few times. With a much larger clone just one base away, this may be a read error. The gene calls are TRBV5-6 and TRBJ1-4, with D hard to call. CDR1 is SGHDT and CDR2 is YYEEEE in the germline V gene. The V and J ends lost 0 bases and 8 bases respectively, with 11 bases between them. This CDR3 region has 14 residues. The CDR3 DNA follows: TGTGCCAGCAGCTTGGCGTCAGATTCGGAAAAACTGTTTTTT. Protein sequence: CASSLASDSEKLFF.

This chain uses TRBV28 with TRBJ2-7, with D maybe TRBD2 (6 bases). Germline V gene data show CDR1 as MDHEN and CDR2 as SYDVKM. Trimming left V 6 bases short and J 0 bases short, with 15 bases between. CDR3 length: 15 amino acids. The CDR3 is CASSLGDSNSYEQYF. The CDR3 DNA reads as TGTGCCAGCAGCCTTGGGGACTCGAACTCCTACGAGCAGTACTTC.

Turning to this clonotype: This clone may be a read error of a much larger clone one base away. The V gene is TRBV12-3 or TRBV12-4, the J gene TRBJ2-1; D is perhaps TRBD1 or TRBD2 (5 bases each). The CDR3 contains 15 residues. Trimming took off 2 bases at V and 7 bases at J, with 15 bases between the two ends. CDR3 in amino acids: CASSLKIAGGNEQFF. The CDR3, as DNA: TGTGCCAGCAGTTTAAAAATTGCTGGGGGAAATGAGCAGTTCTTC.

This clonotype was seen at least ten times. In DNA form, the CDR3 reads TGCGCCAGCAGCCAAGGGACAGGGGGCTATGGCTACACCTTC. It yields the protein CASSQGTGGYGYTF. The rearrangement joins TRBV4-3 to TRBJ1-2; TRBD1 aligns across 10 bases. The CDR3 consists of 14 residues. CDR1 and CDR2 (germline): LGHNA, YSLEER. V gave up 1 base and J gave up 4 bases; unmatched junction bases: 0.

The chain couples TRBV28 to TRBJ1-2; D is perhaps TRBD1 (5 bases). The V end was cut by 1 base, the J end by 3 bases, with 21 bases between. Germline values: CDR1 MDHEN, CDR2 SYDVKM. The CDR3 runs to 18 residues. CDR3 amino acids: CASSLSGSTALGDYGYTF. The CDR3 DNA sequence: TGTGCCAGCAGTTTATCAGGGTCGACAGCCCTCGGAGACTATGGCTACACCTTC.

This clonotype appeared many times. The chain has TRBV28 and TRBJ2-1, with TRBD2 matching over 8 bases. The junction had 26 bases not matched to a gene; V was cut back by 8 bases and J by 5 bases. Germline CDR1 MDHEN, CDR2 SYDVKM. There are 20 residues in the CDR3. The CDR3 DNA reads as TGTGCCAGCCGCGCTCCGGGGACTAGGGACGTCGGGCTACGAAACAATGAGCAGTTCTTC. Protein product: CASRAPGTRDVGLRNNEQFF.

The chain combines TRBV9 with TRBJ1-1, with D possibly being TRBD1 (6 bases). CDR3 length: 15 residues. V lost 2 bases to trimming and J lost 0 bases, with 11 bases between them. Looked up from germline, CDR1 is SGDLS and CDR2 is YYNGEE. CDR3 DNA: TGTGCCAGCAGCGTTTCGACAGGACTGAACACTGAAGCTTTCTTT. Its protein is CASSVSTGLNTEAFF.

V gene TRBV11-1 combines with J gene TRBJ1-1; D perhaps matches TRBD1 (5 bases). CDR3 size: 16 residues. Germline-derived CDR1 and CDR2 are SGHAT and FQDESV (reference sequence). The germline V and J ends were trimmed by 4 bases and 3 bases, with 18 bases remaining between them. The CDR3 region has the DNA TGTGCCAGCAGCTGGGATGGGGCGTTCTGGGACACTGAAGCTTTCTTT. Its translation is CASSWDGAFWDTEAFF. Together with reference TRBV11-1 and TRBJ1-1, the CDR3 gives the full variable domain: EAEVAQSPRYKITEKSQAVAFWCDPISGHATLYWYRQILGQGPELLVQFQDESVVDDSQLPKDRFSAERLKGVDSTLKIQPAELGDSAMYLCASSWDGAFWDTEAFFGQGTRLTVV.

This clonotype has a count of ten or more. The CDR3 DNA reads TGTGCCAGCAGCTACCCCGGGGGGGCCGGAATAACAGATACGCAGTATTTT. Its protein is CASSYPGGAGITDTQYF. The chain recombines TRBV13 with TRBJ2-3; 8 positions agree with TRBD2. Germline V gene lookup returns CDR1 PRHDT and CDR2 FYEKMQ (reference sequence). V was clipped by 4 bases and J by 3 bases; unmatched bases: 12. This CDR3 is built from 17 residues.

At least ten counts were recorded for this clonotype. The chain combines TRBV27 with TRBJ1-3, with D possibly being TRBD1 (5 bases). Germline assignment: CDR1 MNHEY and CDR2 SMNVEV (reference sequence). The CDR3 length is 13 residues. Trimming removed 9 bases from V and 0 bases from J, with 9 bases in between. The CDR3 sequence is CARQVTSGNTIYF. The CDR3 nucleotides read TGTGCCAGACAGGTTACCTCTGGAAACACCATATATTTT.

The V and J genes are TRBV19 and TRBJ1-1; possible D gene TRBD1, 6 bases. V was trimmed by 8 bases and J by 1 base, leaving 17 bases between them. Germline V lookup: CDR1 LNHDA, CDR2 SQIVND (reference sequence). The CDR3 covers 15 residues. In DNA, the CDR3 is TGTGCCAGTCGAAACCGACAGGAGAGGAACACTGAAGCTTTCTTT. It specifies CASRNRQERNTEAFF. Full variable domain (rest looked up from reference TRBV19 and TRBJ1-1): DGGITQSPKYLFRKEGQNVTLSCEQNLNHDAMYWYRQDPGQGLRLIYYSQIVNDFQKGDIAEGYSVSREKKESFPLTVTSAQKNPTAFYLCASRNRQERNTEAFFGQGTRLTVV.